Shown below are 26 T cell receptor beta chains from a single sample sequenced in a study of human T cells and chemical hapten exposure. TCRdb independently ran MiXCR on the RACE reads; one entry per CDR3 protein. The data contain approximately 52,000 distinct CDR3 sequences, 11% of them seen just once; the ten biggest clones take up under 2%. The time point was: patch test 1, 2 weeks after DPC sensitization. Treatment described: therapeutic diphenylcyclopropenone sensitization with weekly scalp DPC. It was from unfractionated whole blood that total RNA was extracted. Sample: whole blood, taken in connection with sensitization to the hapten diphenylcyclopropenone (DPC). These receptors originate from a woman in her forties with alopecia areata. Some clones in this sample may be carry-over from other donors' samples.

This clonotype has a count of ten or more. J is TRBJ1-5 and V is TRBV7-8; TRBD1 might be the D (6 bases). The CDR3 runs to 15 residues. CDR1 and CDR2 (germline): SGHVS, FQNEAQ. V was pared by 1 base and J by 3 bases, with 10 bases between. The CDR3: CASSLVRGLNQPQHF. CDR3 nucleotides: TGTGCCAGCAGCTTAGTCAGGGGACTCAATCAGCCCCAGCATTTT.

This clonotype showed up many times. The genes are TRBV29-1 and TRBJ2-7; D gene unclear. The CDR3 has 11 residues. The germline gives CDR1 SQVTM, CDR2 ANQGSEA. The V end lost 5 bases, the J end lost 7 bases, and 12 bases lay between the germline ends. The DNA of the CDR3 is TGCAGCGTTTCAGAGTACTCGGAGCAGTACTTC. This sequence encodes CSVSEYSEQYF.

This clonotype was seen ten or more times. V usage is TRBV9 and J usage is TRBJ1-1; 8 positions agree with TRBD1. The germline V gene encodes CDR1 SGDLS and CDR2 YYNGEE. The CDR3 contains 16 residues. After removal of 0 bases from V and 5 bases from J, the junction contained 9 bases not matched to a gene. This CDR3 reads CASSVGAGGGNTEAFF. CDR3 DNA sequence: TGTGCCAGCAGCGTAGGGGCAGGGGGCGGTAATACTGAAGCTTTCTTT.

At least ten counts were recorded for this clonotype. The J gene is TRBJ2-3, the V gene TRBV4-2, with a possible D match to TRBD2 (5 bases). Between the trimmed V and J ends, which lost 1 base and 4 bases, there was a span of 18 bases. Germline CDR1 and CDR2: LGHNA and YNFKEQ. This CDR3 region has 17 residues. In nucleotides, the CDR3 is TGTGCCAGCAGCCAAGCCTCCAGCGGAAGCGGCGCAGATACGCAGTATTTT. Amino acids: CASSQASSGSGADTQYF.

Ten or more counts support this clonotype. The J gene is TRBJ1-6, the V gene TRBV11-2; D ambiguous. The CDR3 is 16 amino acids. Germline V gene sequence: CDR1 SGHAT, CDR2 FQNNGV. With 3 bases removed from V and 5 bases from J, the gap between germline ends came to 14 bases. Written as DNA, the CDR3 is TGTGCCAGCAGCTTGACTGACGGAAGCAATAATTCACCCCTCCACTTT. This gives the protein CASSLTDGSNNSPLHF. Supplemented by reference TRBV11-2 and TRBJ1-6, the full variable domain reads EAGVAQSPRYKIIEKRQSVAFWCNPISGHATLYWYQQILGQGPKLLIQFQNNGVVDDSQLPKDRFSAERLKGVDSTLKIQPAKLEDSAVYLCASSLTDGSNNSPLHFGNGTRLTVT.

The V call is TRBV28, the J call TRBJ2-1; TRBD2 agrees at 11 bases. The CDR3 spans 15 residues. After removal of 6 bases from V and 4 bases from J, the junction contained 5 bases not matched to a gene. CDR1 MDHEN and CDR2 SYDVKM come from the germline V gene. The CDR3 sequence is CASSPTSGGYNEQFF. As DNA, the CDR3 is TGTGCCAGCAGCCCCACTAGCGGGGGATACAATGAGCAGTTCTTC.

J is TRBJ1-2 and V is TRBV18; TRBD1 might be the D (6 bases). V shed 6 bases and J shed 3 bases, with 14 bases lying between them. This CDR3 is 14 amino acids long. Germline V CDR1 and CDR2: KGHSH, LQKENI. The DNA for the CDR3 is TGTGCCAGCTCCCCCCGGAGGGGGGACTATGGCTACACCTTC. Protein product: CASSPRRGDYGYTF. The whole variable domain, remainder taken from reference TRBV18 and TRBJ1-2, is NAGVMQNPRHLVRRRGQEARLRCSPMKGHSHVYWYRQLPEEGLKFMVYLQKENIIDESGMPKERFSAEFPKEGPSILRIQQVVRGDSAAYFCASSPRRGDYGYTFGSGTRLTVV.

This clonotype was observed a handful of times. The V call is TRBV4-1, the J call TRBJ2-7, with D perhaps TRBD1 (5 bases). The ends were cut back, 4 bases at V and 0 bases at J, with 16 bases in the middle. The germline CDR1 and CDR2 sequences are MGHRA and YSYEKL. The CDR3 length is 16 residues. The DNA of the CDR3 is TGCGCCAGCAGCCTGCGAAGTCAGGGCCCCTCCTACGAGCAGTACTTC. Its translation is CASSLRSQGPSYEQYF.

Ten or more counts support this clonotype. The CDR3 reads CASSLYGTGNYEQYF. The CDR3 nucleotides are TGTGCCAGCAGCTTATACGGGACAGGTAACTACGAGCAGTACTTC. The genes are TRBV7-6 and TRBJ2-7; 8 bases match TRBD1. Germline V gene lookup returns CDR1 SGHVS and CDR2 FNYEAQ. The CDR3 runs to 15 residues. V lost 2 bases and J lost 3; bases outside the gene matches: 6.

About this clonotype: Given a much more abundant clone one base away, this may be a read error. The rearrangement joins TRBV28 to TRBJ2-7; possibly TRBD2 for D (6 bases). The CDR3 consists of 13 residues. Germline-derived CDR1 and CDR2 are MDHEN and SYDVKM. This CDR3 is CAGRGTVTYEQYF. The CDR3 coding sequence is TGTGCCGGCAGAGGGACTGTAACCTACGAGCAGTACTTC. The entire variable domain, with the rest obtained from reference TRBV28 and TRBJ2-7, is as follows: DVKVTQSSRYLVKRTGEKVFLECVQDMDHENMFWYRQDPGLGLRLIYFSYDVKMKEKGDIPEGYSVSREKKERFSLILESASTNQTSMYLCAGRGTVTYEQYFGPGTRLTVT.

At least ten counts were recorded for this clonotype. V is TRBV7-9 and J is TRBJ2-7, with TRBD2 as a possible D gene (6 bases). This CDR3 has 14 amino acids. V shed 11 bases and J shed 3 bases, with 20 bases lying between them. The germline V gene has CDR1 SEHNR and CDR2 FQNEAQ (reference sequence). This CDR3 is CALKPRGENYEQYF. The CDR3 DNA reads TGTGCCCTCAAGCCCCGCGGGGAAAACTACGAGCAGTACTTC.

This clonotype has just a few counts. J is TRBJ2-6 and V is TRBV14; tentatively, D is TRBD1 (6 bases). Germline V CDR1 and CDR2: SGHDN, FVKESK. The CDR3 runs to 15 residues. V was trimmed by 4 bases and J by 0 bases, leaving 7 bases between them. The CDR3 region is CASSPTGSGANVLTF. The CDR3 DNA is TGTGCCAGCAGCCCGACAGGCTCTGGGGCCAACGTCCTGACTTTC.

The V gene is TRBV6-4, the J gene TRBJ2-3, with D possibly being TRBD2 (6 bases). Germline values: CDR1 MRHNA, CDR2 SNTAGT. Trimming cost V 5 bases and J 2 bases, with 11 bases left between them. The CDR3 consists of 14 residues. DNA of the CDR3: TGTGCCAGCAGTATTAGCGGTTCCACAGATACGCAGTATTTT. Its translation is CASSISGSTDTQYF.

The chain links TRBV28 to TRBJ1-1; TRBD1 agrees at 7 bases. This CDR3 region has 14 residues. Trimming cost V 8 bases and J 2 bases; bases outside gene matches: 8. Germline V lookup: CDR1 MDHEN, CDR2 SYDVKM. CDR3 residues: CASRGTVGNTEAFF. The CDR3 nucleotides read TGTGCCAGCCGAGGGACAGTCGGAAACACTGAAGCTTTCTTT.

This clonotype turned up a few times. The CDR3, as DNA: TGTGCCAGCAGCTTAGGTACGGCCTACGAGCAGTACTTC. Its protein product is CASSLGTAYEQYF. The J gene is TRBJ2-7, the V gene TRBV11-3; D is ambiguous. The germline gives CDR1 SGHNT, CDR2 YENEEA. Trimming removed 1 base at V and 2 bases at J, with 6 bases between. There are 13 residues in the CDR3.

At least ten counts were recorded for this clonotype. CDR3 nucleotides: TGTGCCAGCAGCCTTGATCCAGGGGACTCAGGTGCTACGCAGTATTTT. Protein: CASSLDPGDSGATQYF. This sequence joins TRBV3-1 and TRBJ2-3, with D tentatively TRBD1 or TRBD2 (6 bases each). V was shortened by 4 bases and J by 8 bases, with 22 bases between the two germline ends. The germline gives CDR1 LGHDT, CDR2 YNNKEL (reference sequence). This CDR3 contains 16 residues.

The table lists this clonotype with a few counts. The chain recombines TRBV11-2 with TRBJ2-5; weak D call: TRBD1 (5 bases). With 5 bases removed from V and 5 bases from J, the gap between germline ends came to 12 bases. CDR3 length: 13 amino acids. Per germline, CDR1 SGHAT and CDR2 FQNNGV. CDR3 sequence: CASSDGQYETQYF. In nucleotides, the CDR3 is TGTGCCAGCAGCGACGGACAATATGAGACCCAGTACTTC.

V gene TRBV6-5 combines with J gene TRBJ2-5, with D perhaps TRBD2 (7 bases). Germline CDR1 is MNHEY and CDR2 is SVGAGI. V lost 4 bases to trimming and J lost 3 bases, with 24 bases between them. The CDR3 sequence is 18 residues long. The CDR3 coding sequence is TGTGCCAGCAGTTCTATGGGGGAGGGACACCGTCGGAAAGAGACCCAGTACTTC. Translated: CASSSMGEGHRRKETQYF.

The V and J genes are TRBV2 and TRBJ2-1, with TRBD2 identical over 11 bases. Germline CDR1 and CDR2: SNHLY and FYNNEI. The CDR3 consists of 16 residues. V dropped 7 bases and J dropped 7; count of bases not matched to a gene: 12. DNA for the CDR3: TGTGCCAGCACTCCTCTTAGCGGGAGGGCCGGAAATGAGCAGTTCTTC. Translating gives CASTPLSGRAGNEQFF.

This chain links TRBV29-1 with TRBJ2-4; 7 nucleotides align to TRBD1. Germline CDR1 SQVTM, CDR2 ANQGSEA. The CDR3 is 13 residues long. The trim removed 6 bases at V and 9 bases at J, leaving 11 bases unmatched. The CDR3 protein is CSVEFTGAVIQYF. The CDR3 DNA reads as TGCAGCGTCGAATTCACAGGGGCGGTCATTCAGTACTTC.

This chain links TRBV5-1 with TRBJ2-1, with 9 positions matching TRBD2. The germline V gene encodes CDR1 SGHRS and CDR2 YFSETQ. Losses at the gene ends were 2 bases for V and 10 bases for J; bases not matched to a gene: 10. The CDR3 length is 15 residues. The CDR3 region is CASSFLAGVQEEQFF. The CDR3 DNA is TGCGCCAGCAGCTTCTTAGCGGGAGTCCAAGAGGAGCAGTTCTTC. The full variable domain, its missing parts supplied by reference TRBV5-1 and TRBJ2-1, is KAGVTQTPRYLIKTRGQQVTLSCSPISGHRSVSWYQQTPGQGLQFLFEYFSETQRNKGNFPGRFSGRQFSNSRSEMNVSTLELGDSALYLCASSFLAGVQEEQFFGPGTRLTVL.

This clonotype was observed many times. The J gene is TRBJ2-1, the V gene TRBV19, with a possible D match to TRBD2 (5 bases). Germline CDR1 is LNHDA and CDR2 is SQIVND (reference sequence). V was trimmed by 4 bases and J by 4 bases, leaving 8 bases between them. CDR3 length equals 13 residues. CDR3 sequence: CASSTSRYNEQFF. The DNA for the CDR3 is TGTGCCAGTAGTACTAGCCGGTACAATGAGCAGTTCTTC.

This clonotype appeared a few times. The genes are TRBV10-3 and TRBJ2-7; unclear D gene. V gave up 3 bases and J gave up 2 bases, with 8 bases separating them. This CDR3 spans 13 amino acids. From germline, CDR1 is ENHRY and CDR2 SYGVKD. As DNA, the CDR3 is TGTGCCATCAGTGACCCCGTAACCTACGAGCAGTACTTC. Protein: CAISDPVTYEQYF.

The chain combines TRBV27 with TRBJ2-2; D is possibly TRBD2 (5 bases). This CDR3 spans 15 amino acids. CDR1 MNHEY and CDR2 SMNVEV come from the germline V gene (reference sequence). The ends were cut back, 5 bases at V and 5 bases at J, with 15 bases in the middle. CDR3 sequence: CASSQEPRGTGELFF. Written as DNA, the CDR3 is TGTGCCAGCAGTCAGGAGCCCCGAGGGACCGGGGAGCTGTTTTTT.

The sample holds a few counts of this clonotype. The DNA of the CDR3 is TGTGCCAGCAGCCAAGAGCAGCCCTACGAGCAGTACTTC. This codes for CASSQEQPYEQYF. The chain carries TRBV4-2 and TRBJ2-7; D unresolved. Germline V gives CDR1 LGHNA, CDR2 YNFKEQ. The CDR3 runs to 13 residues. Trimming left V 0 bases short and J 2 bases short, with 5 bases between.

This clonotype appeared a few times. Here the CDR3 omits its conserved ending phenylalanine or tryptophan, so a read error is the likely source. The DNA is omitted, as the CDR3 cannot be located on it reliably, and the CDR3 follows TCRdb's listing. The gene calls are TRBV29-1 and TRBJ1-6. The germline V gene has CDR1 SQVTM and CDR2 ANQGSEA. Inclusive of both ends, the CDR3 amounts to 8 amino acids. The CDR3 is CSVEDHLC.